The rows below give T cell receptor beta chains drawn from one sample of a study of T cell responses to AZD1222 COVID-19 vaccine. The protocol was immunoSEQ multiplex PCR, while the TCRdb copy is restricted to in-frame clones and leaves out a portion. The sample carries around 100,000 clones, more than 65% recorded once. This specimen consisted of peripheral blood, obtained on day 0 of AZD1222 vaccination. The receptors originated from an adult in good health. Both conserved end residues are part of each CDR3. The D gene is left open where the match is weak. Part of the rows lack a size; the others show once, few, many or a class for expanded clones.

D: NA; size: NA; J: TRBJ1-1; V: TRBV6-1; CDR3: CASSEEGRLGSTEAFF; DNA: TGTGCCAGCAGTGAAGAGGGTCGCCTTGGGAGCACTGAAGCTTTCTTT
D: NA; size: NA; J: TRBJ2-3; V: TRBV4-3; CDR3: CASSQEGTRGDTQYF; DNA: TGCGCCAGCAGCCAAGAGGGGACCCGAGGGGATACGCAGTATTTT
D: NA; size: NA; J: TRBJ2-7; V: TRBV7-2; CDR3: CASSLMPALSYEQYF; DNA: TGTGCCAGCAGCTTGATGCCAGCCCTCTCCTACGAGCAGTACTTC
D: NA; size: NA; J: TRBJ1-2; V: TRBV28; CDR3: CASSLYEWPGRAHGYTF; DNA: TGTGCCAGCAGTTTATATGAATGGCCGGGAAGGGCTCATGGCTACACCTTC
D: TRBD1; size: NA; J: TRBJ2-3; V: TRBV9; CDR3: CASSPTGNTDTQYF; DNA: TGTGCCAGCAGCCCGACAGGGAACACAGATACGCAGTATTTT
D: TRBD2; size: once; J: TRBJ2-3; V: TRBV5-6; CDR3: CASSRRTSGRKGADTQYF; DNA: TGTGCCAGCAGCCGACGGACTAGCGGGAGAAAAGGTGCAGATACGCAGTATTTT
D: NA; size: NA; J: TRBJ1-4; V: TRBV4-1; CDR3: CASSHNTGTNEKLFF; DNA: TGCGCCAGCAGCCACAATACAGGGACTAATGAAAAACTGTTTTTT
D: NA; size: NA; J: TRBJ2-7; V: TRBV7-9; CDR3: CASSLVQDSYEQYF; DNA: TGTGCCAGCAGCTTAGTCCAAGATTCCTACGAGCAGTACTTC
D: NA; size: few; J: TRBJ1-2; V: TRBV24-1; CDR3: CATSGIDNYGYTF; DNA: TGTGCCACCAGTGGAATAGATAACTATGGCTACACCTTC
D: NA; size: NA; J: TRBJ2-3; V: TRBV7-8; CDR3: CASSPQGRDTQYF; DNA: TGTGCCAGCAGCCCCCAGGGGAGGGATACGCAGTATTTT
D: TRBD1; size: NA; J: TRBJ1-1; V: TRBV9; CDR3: CASKGQGDTEAFF; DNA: TGTGCCAGCAAAGGACAGGGTGACACTGAAGCTTTCTTT
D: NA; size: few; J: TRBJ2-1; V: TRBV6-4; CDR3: CASSATSYNEQFF; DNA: TGTGCCAGCAGTGCTACTAGCTACAATGAGCAGTTCTTC
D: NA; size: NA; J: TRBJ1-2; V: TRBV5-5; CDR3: CASSWSRGSDYGYTF; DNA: TGTGCCAGCAGCTGGTCCCGGGGGAGCGACTATGGCTACACCTTC
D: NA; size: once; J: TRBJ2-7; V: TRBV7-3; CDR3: CASSLIPASYYEQYF; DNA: TGTGCCAGCAGCTTAATACCGGCCAGCTACTACGAGCAGTACTTC
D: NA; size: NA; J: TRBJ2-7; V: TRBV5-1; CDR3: CASGQWRGEQYF; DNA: TGCGCCAGTGGACAGTGGCGAGGGGAGCAGTACTTC
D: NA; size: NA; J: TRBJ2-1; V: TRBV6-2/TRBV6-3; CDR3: CASSYEWSSYNEQFF; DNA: TGTGCCAGCAGTTACGAGTGGAGCTCCTACAATGAGCAGTTCTTC
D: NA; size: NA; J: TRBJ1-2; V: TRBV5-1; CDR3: CASSLPDSNYGYTF; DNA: TGCGCCAGCAGCTTACCGGACAGTAACTATGGCTACACCTTC
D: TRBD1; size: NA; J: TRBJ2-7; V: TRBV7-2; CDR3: CASSLWQGVYEQYF; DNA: TGTGCCAGCAGCTTATGGCAGGGGGTCTACGAGCAGTACTTC
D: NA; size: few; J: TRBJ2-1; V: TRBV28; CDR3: CASQATSRGAGYNEQFF; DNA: TGTGCCAGTCAGGCGACTAGCCGGGGGGCGGGCTACAATGAGCAGTTCTTC
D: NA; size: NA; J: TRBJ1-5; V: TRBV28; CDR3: CASSSGGAGNQPQHF; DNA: TGTGCCAGCAGTTCGGGGGGCGCGGGCAATCAGCCCCAGCATTTT
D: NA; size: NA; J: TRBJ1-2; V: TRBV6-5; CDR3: CASSPTYGVGGYTF; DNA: TGTGCCAGCAGTCCTACCTACGGGGTGGGCGGCTACACCTTC
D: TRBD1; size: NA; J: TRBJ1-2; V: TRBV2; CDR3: CASSDRTGGNYGYTF; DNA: TGTGCCAGCAGTGATCGGACAGGGGGCAACTATGGCTACACCTTC
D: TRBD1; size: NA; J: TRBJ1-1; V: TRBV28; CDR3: CASSLGQGGTEAFF; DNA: TGTGCCAGCAGTTTAGGACAGGGGGGTACTGAAGCTTTCTTT
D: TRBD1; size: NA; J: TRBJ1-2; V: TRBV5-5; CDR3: CASSWGQGSYGYTF; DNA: TGTGCCAGCAGCTGGGGACAGGGTAGCTATGGCTACACCTTC
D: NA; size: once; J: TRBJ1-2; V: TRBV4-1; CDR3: CASSPEAGTAYGYTF; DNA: TGCGCCAGCAGCCCCGAGGCTGGGACCGCCTATGGCTACACCTTC
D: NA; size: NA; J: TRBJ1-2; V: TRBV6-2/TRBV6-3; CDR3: CASSPSGGYGYTF; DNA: TGTGCCAGCAGCCCCAGCGGGGGCTATGGCTACACCTTC
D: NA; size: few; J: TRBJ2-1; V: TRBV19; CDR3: CASNRSPGSEQFF; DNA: TGTGCCAGTAACCGGTCCCCGGGAAGTGAGCAGTTCTTC
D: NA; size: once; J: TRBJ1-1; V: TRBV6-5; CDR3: CASSYGQANTEAFF; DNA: TGTGCCAGCAGCTATGGGCAGGCTAACACTGAAGCTTTCTTT
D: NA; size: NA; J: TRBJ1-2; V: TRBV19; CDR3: CASRTGTDGSYGYTF; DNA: TGTGCCAGTAGAACCGGGACGGATGGCTCCTATGGCTACACCTTC
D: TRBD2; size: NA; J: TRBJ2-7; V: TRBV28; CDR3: CAILGLAGGPGSSYEQYF; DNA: TGTGCCATCCTCGGACTAGCGGGAGGACCAGGTAGCTCCTACGAGCAGTACTTC
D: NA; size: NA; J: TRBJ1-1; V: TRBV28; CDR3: CASGLGGTEAFF; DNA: TGTGCCAGCGGCCTAGGAGGGACTGAAGCTTTCTTT
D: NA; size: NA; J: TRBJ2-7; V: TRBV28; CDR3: CASSLHYEQYF; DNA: TGTGCCAGCAGCCTTCACTACGAGCAGTACTTC
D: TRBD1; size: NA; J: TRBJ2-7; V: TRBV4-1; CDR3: CASSQASGGGNEQYF; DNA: TGCGCCAGCAGCCAAGCTTCAGGGGGCGGGAACGAGCAGTACTTC
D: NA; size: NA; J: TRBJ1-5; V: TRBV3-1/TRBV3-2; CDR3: CASSQGGAGNQPQHF; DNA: TGTGCCAGCAGCCAGGGGGGGGCGGGCAATCAGCCCCAGCATTTT
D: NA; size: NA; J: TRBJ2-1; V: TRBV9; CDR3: CASSVGPSGWSVEQFF; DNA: TGTGCCAGCAGCGTAGGTCCGAGCGGGTGGAGTGTTGAGCAGTTCTTC
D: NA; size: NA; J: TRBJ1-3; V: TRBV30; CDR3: CAWSEQYTIYF; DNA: TGTGCCTGGAGTGAGCAGTACACCATATATTTT
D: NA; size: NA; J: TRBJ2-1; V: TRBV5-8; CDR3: CASSLGQADYNEQFF; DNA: TGTGCCAGCAGCTTGGGACAGGCAGACTACAATGAGCAGTTCTTC
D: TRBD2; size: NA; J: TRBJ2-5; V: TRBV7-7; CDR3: CASSLVLAGGPGETQYF; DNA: TGTGCTAGCAGCTTAGTACTAGCGGGAGGGCCAGGGGAGACCCAGTACTTC
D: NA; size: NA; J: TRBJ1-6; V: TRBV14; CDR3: CASSHTAGPGGSPLHF; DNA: TGTGCCAGCAGCCACACTGCCGGGCCTGGGGGCTCACCCCTCCACTTT
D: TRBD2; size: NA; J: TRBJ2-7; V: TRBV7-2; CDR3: CASRPGGGRYEQYF; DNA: TGTGCCAGCAGGCCCGGCGGGGGGCGCTACGAGCAGTACTTC
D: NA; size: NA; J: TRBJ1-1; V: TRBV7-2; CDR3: CASSLVANTEAFF; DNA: TGTGCCAGCAGCTTAGTTGCGAACACTGAAGCTTTCTTT
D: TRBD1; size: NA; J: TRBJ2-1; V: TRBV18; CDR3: CASSPPGQGMSNEQFF; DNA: TGTGCCAGCTCACCACCGGGACAGGGAATGTCCAATGAGCAGTTCTTC
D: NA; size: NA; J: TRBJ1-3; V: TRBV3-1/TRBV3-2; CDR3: CASSQIDGGNTIYF; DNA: TGTGCCAGCAGCCAAATAGACGGTGGAAACACCATATATTTT
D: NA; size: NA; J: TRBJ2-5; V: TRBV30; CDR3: CAWSITQETQYF; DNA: TGTGCCTGGAGTATTACCCAAGAGACCCAGTACTTC
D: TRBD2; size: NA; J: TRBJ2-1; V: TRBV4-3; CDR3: CASSQEGGGSYNEQFF; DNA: TGCGCCAGCAGCCAAGAGGGGGGGGGCTCCTACAATGAGCAGTTCTTC
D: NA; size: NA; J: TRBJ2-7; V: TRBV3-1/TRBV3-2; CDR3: CASSQHTGAYEQYF; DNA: TGTGCCAGCAGCCAACACACCGGGGCCTACGAGCAGTACTTC
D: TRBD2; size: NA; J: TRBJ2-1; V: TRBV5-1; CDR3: CASSFSGTSGGKQFF; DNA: TGCGCCAGCAGCTTTTCCGGGACTAGCGGGGGGAAGCAGTTCTTC